Below, 8 T cell receptor beta chains from the same sample are listed, as sequenced in a study of blood T cells in healthy people across ages. Together with a sample-barcoded 5' primer, a J-beta primer mix was included in a second PCR lasting roughly 6 to 12 cycles. TCRdb re-called the 5' RACE reads with MiXCR, one entry per CDR3 protein. The sample lists approximately 780,000 distinct CDR3 sequences, 20% to 30% occurring once. These data were also filed under a second study, of T cells of mothers and their children.

Material for sequencing was blood. The receptors derive from a boy younger than 18 in good health.

V is TRBV20-1 and J is TRBJ2-1; D may match TRBD1 or TRBD2 (5 bases each). V dropped 6 bases and J dropped 0 bases, with 12 bases sitting between them. The V gene's germline CDR1 is DFQATT and CDR2 SNEGSKA (reference sequence). CDR3 length: 14 residues. This CDR3 is CSAPGASSYNEQFF. The CDR3 DNA follows: TGCAGTGCCCCCGGGGCGAGCTCCTACAATGAGCAGTTCTTC.

V and J are TRBV20-1 and TRBJ2-3; 10 bases match TRBD2. The germline V gene has CDR1 DFQATT and CDR2 SNEGSKA (reference sequence). The CDR3 length is 16 residues. Trimming at V came to 0 bases and at J to 3 bases, leaving 6 bases not matched to a gene. CDR3 bases: TGCAGTGCTAGAGAGGGAGCGGGGGGGCGGACAGATACGCAGTATTTT. Translating it yields CSAREGAGGRTDTQYF.

In DNA, the CDR3 is TGTGCCAGCAGCGTGGAGGGGGCGGGTGGCTACACCTTC. It codes for CASSVEGAGGYTF. This chain connects TRBV9 to TRBJ1-2; TRBD1 agrees at 7 bases. Germline CDR1 reads SGDLS; CDR2 reads YYNGEE. The CDR3 spans 13 residues. V lost 2 bases and J lost 7; bases outside the gene matches: 5.

This clonotype appeared a few times. The V gene is TRBV4-1, the J gene TRBJ1-2; tentative D call: TRBD1 (5 bases). V was pared by 1 base and J by 7 bases, with 10 bases between. Germline-derived CDR1 and CDR2 are MGHRA and YSYEKL. The CDR3 has 13 amino acids. The CDR3 loop reads CASSQGGSGGYTF. DNA for the CDR3: TGCGCCAGCAGCCAAGGGGGGAGTGGTGGCTACACCTTC.

The chain couples TRBV7-9 to TRBJ2-7; 8 positions agree with TRBD1. V shed 5 bases, J shed 4 bases, and the junction held 10 bases outside the gene matches. The CDR3 is 15 residues long. Per the germline V gene, CDR1 is SEHNR and CDR2 is FQNEAQ (reference sequence). The CDR3 nucleotides read TGTGCCAGCAGCGGCGGGCGGACAGGGACGTACGAGCAGTACTTC. Its protein product is CASSGGRTGTYEQYF.

The chain links TRBV9 to TRBJ2-5; D not certain. The DNA matches TRBJ2-1 better at its end, which makes the J call doubtful. Germline V gives CDR1 SGDLS, CDR2 YYNGEE. The CDR3 extends over 13 amino acids. The CDR3 loop is CASSVATHDEQFF. In DNA, the CDR3 is TGTGCCAGCAGCGTAGCTACCCATGATGAGCAGTTCTTC.

This clonotype was counted only a few times. The DNA for the CDR3 is TGCGCCAGCAGGGGAGCGGGGTTTATCAATGAGCAGTTCTTC. Amino acid sequence: CASRGAGFINEQFF. The V gene is TRBV5-1, the J gene TRBJ2-5, with 7 bases matching TRBD2. Gene TRBJ2-1 matches the end of the DNA better, so the J call may be wrong. This CDR3 region has 14 residues. In germline, CDR1 is SGHRS, CDR2 YFSETQ.

This chain uses TRBV12-3 or TRBV12-4 with TRBJ2-1; weak D call: TRBD1 (5 bases). The end of the DNA is better explained by TRBJ2-7, so the J call may be wrong. This CDR3 comprises 13 residues. CDR3 sequence: CASRLGPMVEQYF. The CDR3, as DNA: TGTGCCAGCAGGTTGGGGCCCATGGTGGAGCAGTACTTC.